This TCR beta chain was recovered during a study of cytomegalovirus exposure and HLA in healthy donors. Study conclusions and caveats: In a later analysis, a missense DCLRE1C variant was linked to TCR beta V- and J-gene trimming.

PCR was performed using 60 Vbeta and 13 Jbeta primers. The repertoire was sequenced with immunoSEQ multiplex PCR; TCRdb's copy has only in-frame clones and lacks some. Among roughly 250,000 clones listed, 80% were seen once. CDR1 and CDR2 (germline): LGHNA, YNFKEQ. V dropped 1 base and J dropped 6 bases, with 19 bases sitting between them. The CDR3 totals 16 residues. About this clone: Its antigen is unknown.

J is TRBJ2-7 and V is TRBV4-2; possible D gene TRBD1, 6 bases. This receptor was identified in a girl aged 2-9 years in good health and CMV-seronegative. Sequenced sample: PBMCs. CDR3 region: CASSQGGIGGPGEQYF. CDR3 nucleotide sequence: TGTGCCAGCAGCCAAGGGGGAATAGGGGGTCCAGGCGAGCAGTACTTC.